In this sample, the clone carrying this T cell receptor beta chain turned up many times. What it recognizes is unknown. This entry is derived from a study of spatial heterogeneity in lung cancer. The overall study: Sequencing covered available follow-up PBMC samples collected a median of roughly 22 months after resection. Beta-chain sequences were consistently detected more often than alpha-chain sequences.

Study-wide points: Expanded tumor TCRs that were ubiquitous appeared in blood more at resection than follow-up.

The CDR3 has 15 residues. From germline, CDR1 is SGHKS and CDR2 YYEKEE (reference sequence). Trimming took 4 bases from V and 1 from J; bases not matched to a gene: 7. Time point indicated: blood at routine non-recurrence follow-up after resection. Sequencing of whole RNA from tumor, nontumor lung or frozen PBMC involved no sorting. Carried by each TCR cDNA molecule was a unique molecular identifier. MiXCR was run by TCRdb on the 5' RACE reads, yielding one entry per CDR3 protein. This table holds about 26,000 distinct CDR3 sequences, under 6.5% found once. V and J are TRBV5-5 and TRBJ2-5, with 7 positions matching TRBD1. The source is a male donor with early-stage non-small cell lung cancer. The sequencing used PBMCs, collected at follow-up. The CDR3 bases are TGTGCCAGCAGCGATATGACAGGGTCCCAAGAGACCCAGTACTTC. Its translation is CASSDMTGSQETQYF.